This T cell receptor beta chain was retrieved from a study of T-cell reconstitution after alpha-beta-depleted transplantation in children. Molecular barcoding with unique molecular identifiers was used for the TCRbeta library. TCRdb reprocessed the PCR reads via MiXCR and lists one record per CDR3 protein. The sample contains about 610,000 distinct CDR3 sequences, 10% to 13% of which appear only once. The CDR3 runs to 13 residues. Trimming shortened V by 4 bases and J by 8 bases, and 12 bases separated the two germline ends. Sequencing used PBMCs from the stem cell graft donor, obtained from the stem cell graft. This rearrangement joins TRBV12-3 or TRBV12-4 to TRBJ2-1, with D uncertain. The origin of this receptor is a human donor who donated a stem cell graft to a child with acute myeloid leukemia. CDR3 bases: TGTGCCAGCAGTTCAGACGTAGCCTATGAGCAGTTCTTC. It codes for CASSSDVAYEQFF.